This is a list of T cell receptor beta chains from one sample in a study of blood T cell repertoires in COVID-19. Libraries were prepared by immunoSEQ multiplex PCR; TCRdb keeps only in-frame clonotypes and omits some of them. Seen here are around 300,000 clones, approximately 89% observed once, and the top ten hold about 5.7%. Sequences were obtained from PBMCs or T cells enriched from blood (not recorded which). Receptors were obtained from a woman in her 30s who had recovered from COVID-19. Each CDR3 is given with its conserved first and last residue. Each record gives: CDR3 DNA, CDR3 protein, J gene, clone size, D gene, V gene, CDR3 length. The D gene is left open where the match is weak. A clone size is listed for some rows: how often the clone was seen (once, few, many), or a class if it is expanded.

cdr3_nt: TGTGCCAGTAGTATAAGAGGGGGGCTAACAGGGGGAGGACAGCCCCAGCATTTT
cdr3_aa: CASSIRGGLTGGGQPQHF
j_call: TRBJ1-5
clone_size: once
d_call: TRBD1
v_call: TRBV19
cdr3_length: 18

cdr3_nt: TGCGCCAGCAGCCCCGGGTTGACTAGCGGGGGGGCCGAGAATGAGCAGTTCTTC
cdr3_aa: CASSPGLTSGGAENEQFF
j_call: TRBJ2-1
clone_size: -
d_call: TRBD2
v_call: TRBV5-1
cdr3_length: 18

cdr3_nt: TGTGCCAGCAGCGTAGCGGGGGGGTTCCCAGATACGCAGTATTTT
cdr3_aa: CASSVAGGFPDTQYF
j_call: TRBJ2-3
clone_size: -
d_call: TRBD2
v_call: TRBV9
cdr3_length: 15

cdr3_nt: TGTGCCAGCAGTTTAAATCAGAACACTGAAGCTTTCTTT
cdr3_aa: CASSLNQNTEAFF
j_call: TRBJ1-1
clone_size: -
d_call: -
v_call: TRBV27
cdr3_length: 13

cdr3_nt: TGTGCCACCCAGGACACCTACGAGCAGTACTTC
cdr3_aa: CATQDTYEQYF
j_call: TRBJ2-7
clone_size: few
d_call: -
v_call: TRBV2
cdr3_length: 11

cdr3_nt: TGTGCCATCAGCGACAGGGGAGACACCGGGGAGCTGTTTTTT
cdr3_aa: CAISDRGDTGELFF
j_call: TRBJ2-2
clone_size: -
d_call: TRBD1
v_call: TRBV10-3
cdr3_length: 14

cdr3_nt: TGTGCCACCTTCGGAGAGGGTTATAACTATGGCTACACCTTC
cdr3_aa: CATFGEGYNYGYTF
j_call: TRBJ1-2
clone_size: -
d_call: -
v_call: TRBV28
cdr3_length: 14

cdr3_nt: TGTGCCAGCAGTTACCGCTTCACCGGCGGAAGCACAGATACGCAGTATTTT
cdr3_aa: CASSYRFTGGSTDTQYF
j_call: TRBJ2-3
clone_size: -
d_call: -
v_call: TRBV6-2/TRBV6-3
cdr3_length: 17

cdr3_nt: TGTGCCAGCAGTTACGGACTCGCTAATGAGCAGTTCTTC
cdr3_aa: CASSYGLANEQFF
j_call: TRBJ2-1
clone_size: -
d_call: -
v_call: TRBV6-5
cdr3_length: 13

cdr3_nt: TGTGCCGGCAGTTATGCGGCCGGGGAGCTGTTTTTT
cdr3_aa: CAGSYAAGELFF
j_call: TRBJ2-2
clone_size: -
d_call: -
v_call: TRBV12-3/TRBV12-4
cdr3_length: 12

cdr3_nt: TGTGCCAGCAGCTTTAGACAGGGGGATGAGCAGTTCTTC
cdr3_aa: CASSFRQGDEQFF
j_call: TRBJ2-1
clone_size: -
d_call: TRBD1
v_call: TRBV7-9
cdr3_length: 13

cdr3_nt: TGCGCCAGCAGTGACGTACGACCGGGACAGGGAGACCCTGGGGCCAACGTCCTGACTTTC
cdr3_aa: CASSDVRPGQGDPGANVLTF
j_call: TRBJ2-6
clone_size: -
d_call: TRBD1
v_call: TRBV10-1
cdr3_length: 20

cdr3_nt: TGTGCCAGCAGCCAGGGGACAGGGGCCTACGAGCAGTACTTC
cdr3_aa: CASSQGTGAYEQYF
j_call: TRBJ2-7
clone_size: -
d_call: TRBD1
v_call: TRBV3-1/TRBV3-2
cdr3_length: 14

cdr3_nt: TGTGCCAGCAGAGGACAGGACTCCTACGAGCAGTACTTC
cdr3_aa: CASRGQDSYEQYF
j_call: TRBJ2-7
clone_size: -
d_call: TRBD1
v_call: TRBV28
cdr3_length: 13

cdr3_nt: TGTGCCAGCAGCGTTTCTTCGGAGGCGCCCCAGCATTTT
cdr3_aa: CASSVSSEAPQHF
j_call: TRBJ1-5
clone_size: -
d_call: -
v_call: TRBV9
cdr3_length: 13

cdr3_nt: TGCGCCAGCAGCCAAGTCGGGACTAGCGGGGGGGAGACCCAGTACTTC
cdr3_aa: CASSQVGTSGGETQYF
j_call: TRBJ2-5
clone_size: -
d_call: TRBD2
v_call: TRBV4-1
cdr3_length: 16

cdr3_nt: TGTGCCAGCAGTCCCTCAGGCCCCGCCACCTTC
cdr3_aa: CASSPSGPATF
j_call: TRBJ1-2
clone_size: -
d_call: -
v_call: TRBV12-3/TRBV12-4
cdr3_length: 11

cdr3_nt: TGTGCCAGCAGCCAAGGACTAGCGGGGGTCAAACAAGAGACCCAGTACTTC
cdr3_aa: CASSQGLAGVKQETQYF
j_call: TRBJ2-5
clone_size: -
d_call: TRBD2
v_call: TRBV3-1/TRBV3-2
cdr3_length: 17

cdr3_nt: TGTGCCAGCAGCTTAGGGCGGAGTAACACTGAAGCTTTCTTT
cdr3_aa: CASSLGRSNTEAFF
j_call: TRBJ1-1
clone_size: -
d_call: -
v_call: TRBV13
cdr3_length: 14

cdr3_nt: TGTGCCAGCAGGTTCTCAGGGGGCGCCACTGAAGCTTTCTTT
cdr3_aa: CASRFSGGATEAFF
j_call: TRBJ1-1
clone_size: -
d_call: TRBD1
v_call: TRBV28
cdr3_length: 14

cdr3_nt: TGTGCCAGCAGTTCCGGGAACACAAACACTGAAGCTTTCTTT
cdr3_aa: CASSSGNTNTEAFF
j_call: TRBJ1-1
clone_size: -
d_call: -
v_call: TRBV28
cdr3_length: 14

cdr3_nt: TGTGCCAGTAGTGTGACTAGCGGGGGCGAGCAGTACTTC
cdr3_aa: CASSVTSGGEQYF
j_call: TRBJ2-7
clone_size: -
d_call: TRBD2
v_call: TRBV19
cdr3_length: 13

cdr3_nt: TGTGCCAGCAGTTACAGGGTAGGGGTCACTGAAGCTTTCTTT
cdr3_aa: CASSYRVGVTEAFF
j_call: TRBJ1-1
clone_size: -
d_call: -
v_call: TRBV27
cdr3_length: 14

cdr3_nt: TGTGCCAGCAGTTACGGGCCTGTTTTACCTAACTATGGCTACACCTTC
cdr3_aa: CASSYGPVLPNYGYTF
j_call: TRBJ1-2
clone_size: -
d_call: -
v_call: TRBV6-5
cdr3_length: 16

cdr3_nt: TGTGCCAGCAGTTATTGGCGGGAGAGGGTGGAGACCCAGTACTTC
cdr3_aa: CASSYWRERVETQYF
j_call: TRBJ2-5
clone_size: -
d_call: TRBD2
v_call: TRBV6-5
cdr3_length: 15

cdr3_nt: TGTGCCAGCAGCCAGGGATCCGGGACAGGGCCCCGCGAGCAGTACTTC
cdr3_aa: CASSQGSGTGPREQYF
j_call: TRBJ2-7
clone_size: -
d_call: TRBD1
v_call: TRBV4-2
cdr3_length: 16

cdr3_nt: TGTGCCTGGAGTGTACTCGGGACAGGGGCACCGAACACCGGGGAGCTGTTTTTT
cdr3_aa: CAWSVLGTGAPNTGELFF
j_call: TRBJ2-2
clone_size: few
d_call: TRBD1
v_call: TRBV30
cdr3_length: 18

cdr3_nt: TGTGCCAGCAGTCTAGGGGGCGGGAATCAGCCCCAGCATTTT
cdr3_aa: CASSLGGGNQPQHF
j_call: TRBJ1-5
clone_size: -
d_call: TRBD1
v_call: TRBV2
cdr3_length: 14

cdr3_nt: TGTGCCAGCAGCCGGGACAGGTGGTTACAAGATACGCAGTATTTT
cdr3_aa: CASSRDRWLQDTQYF
j_call: TRBJ2-3
clone_size: -
d_call: TRBD1
v_call: TRBV6-5
cdr3_length: 15

cdr3_nt: TGCGCCAGCAGCTTGTCGGGGGGCGGTGGAAACACCATATATTTT
cdr3_aa: CASSLSGGGGNTIYF
j_call: TRBJ1-3
clone_size: -
d_call: -
v_call: TRBV5-1
cdr3_length: 15

cdr3_nt: TGTGCTAGTGGTTTGGGGGGGACAGCCTATGGCTACACCTTC
cdr3_aa: CASGLGGTAYGYTF
j_call: TRBJ1-2
clone_size: -
d_call: TRBD1
v_call: TRBV12-5
cdr3_length: 14

cdr3_nt: TGTGCCAGCAGCTTTCGCAGGGGTGGAAACACCATATATTTT
cdr3_aa: CASSFRRGGNTIYF
j_call: TRBJ1-3
clone_size: -
d_call: -
v_call: TRBV11-2
cdr3_length: 14

cdr3_nt: TGTGCCAGCAGCCAAGACCCCGGGACAGGGAGCTATGGCTACACCTTC
cdr3_aa: CASSQDPGTGSYGYTF
j_call: TRBJ1-2
clone_size: -
d_call: TRBD1
v_call: TRBV3-1/TRBV3-2
cdr3_length: 16

cdr3_nt: TGTGCCAGCAGCCCCGTGGTTTGGCAGGGAAGCACAGATACGCAGTATTTT
cdr3_aa: CASSPVVWQGSTDTQYF
j_call: TRBJ2-3
clone_size: -
d_call: -
v_call: TRBV28
cdr3_length: 17

cdr3_nt: TGTGCCAGCAGCCGTGGACAGGGGGCTAATCAGCCCCAGCATTTT
cdr3_aa: CASSRGQGANQPQHF
j_call: TRBJ1-5
clone_size: -
d_call: TRBD1
v_call: TRBV28
cdr3_length: 15

cdr3_nt: TGTGCCAGCAGCACCCGCCAGTCAGGGTCCTCTGAAAAACTGTTTTTT
cdr3_aa: CASSTRQSGSSEKLFF
j_call: TRBJ1-4
clone_size: -
d_call: -
v_call: TRBV7-6
cdr3_length: 16

cdr3_nt: TGTGCCAGCAAAGGACAGGGGGTAGACTATGGCTACACCTTC
cdr3_aa: CASKGQGVDYGYTF
j_call: TRBJ1-2
clone_size: -
d_call: TRBD1
v_call: TRBV6-5
cdr3_length: 14

cdr3_nt: TGCGCCAGCAGCGAGACAGGGGGCGCGGAGTACACTGAAGCTTTCTTT
cdr3_aa: CASSETGGAEYTEAFF
j_call: TRBJ1-1
clone_size: -
d_call: TRBD1
v_call: TRBV5-1
cdr3_length: 16

cdr3_nt: TGCGCCAGCAGCTTGGGGCAGGCGGACAATTCCTATGGCTACACCTTC
cdr3_aa: CASSLGQADNSYGYTF
j_call: TRBJ1-2
clone_size: -
d_call: -
v_call: TRBV5-1
cdr3_length: 16

cdr3_nt: TGCGCCAGCAGCCAAGATATGGCAGGGAACACCGGGGAGCTGTTTTTT
cdr3_aa: CASSQDMAGNTGELFF
j_call: TRBJ2-2
clone_size: -
d_call: -
v_call: TRBV4-3
cdr3_length: 16

cdr3_nt: TGTGCCAGCACCCCGGCAGACACTTACTCCTACGAGCAGTACTTC
cdr3_aa: CASTPADTYSYEQYF
j_call: TRBJ2-7
clone_size: few
d_call: -
v_call: TRBV7-9
cdr3_length: 15

cdr3_nt: TGCGCCAGCAGCTTGGGGACATTGCAGATGATGAACACTGAAGCTTTCTTT
cdr3_aa: CASSLGTLQMMNTEAFF
j_call: TRBJ1-1
clone_size: -
d_call: -
v_call: TRBV5-1
cdr3_length: 17